This T cell receptor beta chain was obtained from a study of T cells in Graves' hyperthyroidism and ophthalmopathy. Study background: Peripheral blood was collected at initial diagnosis, before any treatment.

Each diagnosis was grounded in clinical symptoms, serum thyroxine and TRAb, thyroid ultrasound, and orbital computed tomography. Cells are PBMCs isolated from approximately 9.2 ml of fresh blood. Points from the study as a whole: For ophthalmopathy, model prediction preceded onset by a median roughly 6.3 months.

CDR1 is SGHRS and CDR2 is YFSETQ in the germline V gene. The CDR3 spans 16 residues. V lost 0 bases, J lost 4 bases, and 8 bases stayed unmatched. This clonotype was seen at least ten times. Its antigen remains unidentified. The investigators amplified TCR beta CDR3 regions from RNA transcripts. HTBI primers were the set used in a first-round RT-PCR of the TCR CDR3. TCRdb reprocessed the multiplex PCR reads via MiXCR and lists one record per CDR3 protein. The sample shows a few hundred thousand distinct CDR3 sequences, approximately 14% of them seen only once. The rearrangement uses TRBV5-1 and TRBJ2-3; TRBD1 matches at 7 bases. The sequencing input was blood. This sequence was found in a woman aged 25 to 45 with Graves' hyperthyroidism. The CDR3, as DNA: TGCGCCAGCAGCTTGGAGACAGGGCTTGGGCCAGATACGCAGTATTTT. Translated: CASSLETGLGPDTQYF.